This section outlines one TCR beta chain sequence together with its context. As yet, its antigen is unknown. This specimen belongs to a study of T cell repertoires in cytomegalovirus infection. Whole-study findings and limits: Frequencies of public TCR beta families were cumulated, and this identified carriers of CMV plus the relevant HLA. Clonotype analysis showed dominance of the ex vivo response by HLA-C-restricted CMV-specific TCR beta clonotypes.

TCRdb ran MiXCR on the reads and lists one entry per CDR3 protein. The sample includes around 800,000 distinct CDR3 sequences, roughly 33% seen only once; the top ten take around 12%. With 4 bases clipped from V and 3 bases from J, the junction kept 8 bases outside the gene matches. The CDR3 totals 16 residues. Germline CDR1 reads SGHNT; CDR2 reads YYREEE (reference sequence). This chain links TRBV5-4 with TRBJ2-3; 10 bases map to TRBD2. The receptor's source is a human donor in good health (CMV status not recorded). Some clones in this sample may be carry-over from other donors' samples. Material: cultured CD8+ T cells from PBMCs, obtained from culture after CMV antigen stimulation. The CDR3, as DNA: TGTGCCAGCAGCCCGTCGGGACTAGCGTCTACAGATACGCAGTATTTT. Translation gives CASSPSGLASTDTQYF.